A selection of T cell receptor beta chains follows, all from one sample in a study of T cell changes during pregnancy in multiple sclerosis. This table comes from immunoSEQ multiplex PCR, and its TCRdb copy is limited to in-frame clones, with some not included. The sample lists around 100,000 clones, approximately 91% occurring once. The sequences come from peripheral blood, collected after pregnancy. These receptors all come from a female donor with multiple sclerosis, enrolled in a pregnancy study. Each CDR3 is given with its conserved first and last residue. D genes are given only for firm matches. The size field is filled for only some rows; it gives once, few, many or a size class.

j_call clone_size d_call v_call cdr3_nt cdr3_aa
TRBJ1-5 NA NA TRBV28 TGTGCCAGCAGTTTATTTGGAGGTGGCAATCAGCCCCAGCATTTT CASSLFGGGNQPQHF
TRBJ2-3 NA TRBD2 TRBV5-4 TGTGCCAGCAGCTTGTGGCTAGCGGCTGACACAGATACGCAGTATTTT CASSLWLAADTDTQYF
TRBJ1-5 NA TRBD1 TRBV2 TGTGCCAGCAGTCTAGATACAGGGGGCGGCCAGCCCCAGCATTTT CASSLDTGGGQPQHF
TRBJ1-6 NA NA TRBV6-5 TGTGCCAGCACCCCCCCAGGGAACAATTCACCCCTCCACTTT CASTPPGNNSPLHF
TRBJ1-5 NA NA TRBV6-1 TGTGCCAGCAGTGAATTTGCGGGGAGCCATCAGCCCCAGCATTTT CASSEFAGSHQPQHF
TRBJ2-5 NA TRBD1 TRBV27 TGTGCCAGCAGTAGGGACAGACAAGAGACCCAGTACTTC CASSRDRQETQYF
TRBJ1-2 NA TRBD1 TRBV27 TGTGCCAGCAGACGAGAAGGACAGGGCTGGCAGGGGGGTGGCTACACCTTC CASRREGQGWQGGGYTF
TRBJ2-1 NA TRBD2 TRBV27 TGTGCCAGCAGAAGTTTACTAGCGGGGGTAAGCAATGAGCAGTTCTTC CASRSLLAGVSNEQFF
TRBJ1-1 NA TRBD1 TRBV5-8 TGTGCCAGCAGCCCAGGCCGACAGGGGTGGGAGACTGAAGCTTTCTTT CASSPGRQGWETEAFF
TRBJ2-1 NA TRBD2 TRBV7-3 TGTGTCAGCAGCTTAGTAGCTAGCGGGGGAATAAATGAGCAGTTCTTC CVSSLVASGGINEQFF
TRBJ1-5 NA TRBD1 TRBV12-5 TGTGCTAGTGGTTTGGCAGGGGGGCCCAATCAGCCCCAGCATTTT CASGLAGGPNQPQHF
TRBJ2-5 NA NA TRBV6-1 TGTGCCAGCAGCGACCCGGATCGAGGGCAAGAGACCCAGTACTTC CASSDPDRGQETQYF
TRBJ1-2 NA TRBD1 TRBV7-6 TGTGCCAGCAGCCCGACAGGGCACTATGGCTACACCTTC CASSPTGHYGYTF
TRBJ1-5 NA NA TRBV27 TGTGCCAGCAGTTTACAGGGGAAGAGCAATCAGCCCCAGCATTTT CASSLQGKSNQPQHF
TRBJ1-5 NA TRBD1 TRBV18 TGTGCCAGCTCACAATTACAGGGGGCAAATCAGCCCCAGCATTTT CASSQLQGANQPQHF
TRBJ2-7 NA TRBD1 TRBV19 TGTGCCAGTAGTCTACAGGGGGGACCCTACGAGCAGTACTTC CASSLQGGPYEQYF
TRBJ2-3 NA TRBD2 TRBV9 TGTGCCAGCAGCGTAGGCGGGGGTCCCACAGATACGCAGTATTTT CASSVGGGPTDTQYF
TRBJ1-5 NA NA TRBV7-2 TGTGCCAGCAGCTTAGTTAGCCAGGGTGATCAGCCCCAGCATTTT CASSLVSQGDQPQHF
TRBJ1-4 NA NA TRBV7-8 TGTGCCAGCAGCTTAGACCAGATGACTAATGAAAAACTGTTTTTT CASSLDQMTNEKLFF
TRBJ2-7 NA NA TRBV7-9 TGTGCCAGCAGCTTCGAGGGAAGCGAGCAGTACTTC CASSFEGSEQYF
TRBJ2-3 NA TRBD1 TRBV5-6 TGTGCCAGCAGCCTCGACAGGGTTGCAGATACGCAGTATTTT CASSLDRVADTQYF
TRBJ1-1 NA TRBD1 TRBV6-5 TGTGCCAGCAGAGAGACAGGGCCCACTGAAGCTTTCTTT CASRETGPTEAFF
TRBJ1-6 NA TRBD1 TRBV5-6 TGTGCCAGCAGCCCCCCCTCGGGACAGGGGGGTTCACCCCTCCACTTT CASSPPSGQGGSPLHF
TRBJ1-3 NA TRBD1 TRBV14 TGTGCCAGCAGCCAGACAGGGGCCCCGAGCTCTGGAAACACCATATATTTT CASSQTGAPSSGNTIYF
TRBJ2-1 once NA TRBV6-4 TGTGCCAGCAGTCACGAGGGGGGGGGCGTATACAATGAGCAGTTCTTC CASSHEGGGVYNEQFF
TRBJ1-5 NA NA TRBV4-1 TGCGCCAGCAGCCCGAATGGCGGGGGTCGGCATCAGCCCCAGCATTTT CASSPNGGGRHQPQHF
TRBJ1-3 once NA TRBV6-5 TGTGCCAGCAGTTTCACCGCCACATACTCTGGAAACACCATATATTTT CASSFTATYSGNTIYF
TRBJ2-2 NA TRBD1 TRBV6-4 TGTGCCAGCAGTGGGGACAGCCCGAACACCGGGGAGCTGTTTTTT CASSGDSPNTGELFF
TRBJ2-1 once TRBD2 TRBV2 TGTGCCAGCTCCCTGACTAGCGGGGGATGGGCCTACAATGAGCAGTTCTTC CASSLTSGGWAYNEQFF
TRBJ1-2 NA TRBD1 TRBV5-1 TGCGCCAGCAGCGGGGGACAGGGGATTGGGTATGGCTACACCTTC CASSGGQGIGYGYTF
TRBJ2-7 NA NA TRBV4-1 TGCGCCAGCAGCCGGGACACTTCCTACGAGCAGTACTTC CASSRDTSYEQYF
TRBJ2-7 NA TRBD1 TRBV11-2 TGTGCCAGCAGCCCGCTGGGGACAGACCTCTACGAGCAGTACTTC CASSPLGTDLYEQYF
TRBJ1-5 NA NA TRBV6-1 TGTGCCAGCAGTGAACTCAGGTCCAATCAGCCCCAGCATTTT CASSELRSNQPQHF
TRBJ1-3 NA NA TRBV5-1 TGCGCCAGCAGCTTGGAAGCGGCGGACACCATATATTTT CASSLEAADTIYF
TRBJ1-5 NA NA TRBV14 TGTGCCAGCAGCCGGTTGGTCTATAGCAATCAGCCCCAGCATTTT CASSRLVYSNQPQHF
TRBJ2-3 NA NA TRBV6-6 TGTGCCAGCACGCTGGCCAGGGGAAGCACAGATACGCAGTATTTT CASTLARGSTDTQYF
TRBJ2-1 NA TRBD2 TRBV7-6 TGTGCCAGCAGCTTAGGTGCGGGGGGACTTTTCAATGAGCAGTTCTTC CASSLGAGGLFNEQFF
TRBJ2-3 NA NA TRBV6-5 TGTGCCAGTGCGGGGGCGGGCACAGATACGCAGTATTTT CASAGAGTDTQYF